The rows below give T cell receptor beta chains drawn from one sample of a study of quantifying T cell responses using KT2 cells. TCRdb used MiXCR to reprocess the UMI-ligation and nested PCR reads, holding one entry per CDR3 protein. The data hold tens of thousands of distinct CDR3 sequences, with around 10% observed a single time. Sequencing was done on a sample of PBMCs spiked with cells of the T cell clone KT2. These receptor sequences come from a human donor. Each CDR3 is given without its conserved first and last residue. The order of the fields is V gene, J gene, CDR3 protein.

v_call: TRBV5-5; j_call: TRBJ1-3; cdr3_aa: ASSFNPLNSGNTIY
v_call: TRBV3-1; j_call: TRBJ1-2; cdr3_aa: ASSGTRGGYT
v_call: TRBV11-2; j_call: TRBJ2-5; cdr3_aa: ASSVPGGQTQY
v_call: TRBV2; j_call: TRBJ2-2; cdr3_aa: ASSERSGRAGELF
v_call: TRBV24-1; j_call: TRBJ2-7; cdr3_aa: AITTGYEQY
v_call: TRBV30; j_call: TRBJ2-1; cdr3_aa: AWSSGQNSYNEQF
v_call: TRBV7-3; j_call: TRBJ1-5; cdr3_aa: ASTIPRVPQPQH
v_call: TRBV27; j_call: TRBJ1-1; cdr3_aa: ASSLQGGSGTEAF
v_call: TRBV12-3/TRBV12-4; j_call: TRBJ2-2; cdr3_aa: ASSQQGTGELF
v_call: TRBV28; j_call: TRBJ2-7; cdr3_aa: ASSPRTGGSYEQY
v_call: TRBV2; j_call: TRBJ2-5; cdr3_aa: ASSETGLAGQETQY
v_call: TRBV10-2; j_call: TRBJ1-5; cdr3_aa: ASSESGASYSNQPQH
v_call: TRBV27; j_call: TRBJ2-1; cdr3_aa: ASSSSSGIYNEQF
v_call: TRBV11-2; j_call: TRBJ1-2; cdr3_aa: ASSLVGGGHGYT
v_call: TRBV4-1; j_call: TRBJ2-7; cdr3_aa: ASSQVGTVYEQY
v_call: TRBV4-1; j_call: TRBJ2-1; cdr3_aa: ASSPDIGVDYNEQF
v_call: TRBV18; j_call: TRBJ1-2; cdr3_aa: ASSPSSGVYGYT
v_call: TRBV7-2; j_call: TRBJ2-3; cdr3_aa: ASSLALPGGRLDTQY
v_call: TRBV7-6; j_call: TRBJ2-6; cdr3_aa: ASSLYTGSSSGANVLT
v_call: TRBV6-1; j_call: TRBJ2-1; cdr3_aa: ASSEILAGGTDEQF
v_call: TRBV25-1; j_call: TRBJ1-1; cdr3_aa: ASSEYGGRLTEAF
v_call: TRBV20-1; j_call: TRBJ1-2; cdr3_aa: KLQGNYGYT
v_call: TRBV24-1; j_call: TRBJ1-5; cdr3_aa: ATKRHREDQPQH
v_call: TRBV12-3/TRBV12-4; j_call: TRBJ2-1; cdr3_aa: ASSLGLANNEEF
v_call: TRBV4-1; j_call: TRBJ2-3; cdr3_aa: ASSQVPGLTQY
v_call: TRBV20-1; j_call: TRBJ1-6; cdr3_aa: SANSGPYNSPLH
v_call: TRBV25-1; j_call: TRBJ2-3; cdr3_aa: ASSEWGKSTDTQY
v_call: TRBV13; j_call: TRBJ2-7; cdr3_aa: ASSSLGPVYEQY
v_call: TRBV28; j_call: TRBJ1-3; cdr3_aa: ASRGGSGNTIY
v_call: TRBV2; j_call: TRBJ1-1; cdr3_aa: ARTTGGVGTEAF
v_call: TRBV2; j_call: TRBJ1-5; cdr3_aa: ASSEIRVSNQPQH
v_call: TRBV4-1; j_call: TRBJ1-1; cdr3_aa: ASSQETDPRRLAF
v_call: TRBV7-9; j_call: TRBJ1-2; cdr3_aa: ASIPGGSYGYT
v_call: TRBV5-8; j_call: TRBJ1-1; cdr3_aa: ASSRSGTGNTEAF
v_call: TRBV7-2; j_call: TRBJ2-2; cdr3_aa: ASSPLGAGGNTGELF
v_call: TRBV24-1; j_call: TRBJ2-1; cdr3_aa: ATSGASGGPGYNEQF
v_call: TRBV7-2; j_call: TRBJ2-5; cdr3_aa: ASSLGAGETQY
v_call: TRBV20-1; j_call: TRBJ1-6; cdr3_aa: SARSIGTAYNSPLH
v_call: TRBV7-3; j_call: TRBJ2-1; cdr3_aa: ASSPIAGPNNEQF
v_call: TRBV6-2/TRBV6-3; j_call: TRBJ2-2; cdr3_aa: ASSYRSPGANTGELF
v_call: TRBV29-1; j_call: TRBJ2-7; cdr3_aa: SVGERGVYEQY
v_call: TRBV7-6; j_call: TRBJ1-4; cdr3_aa: ASSLTTGGASEKLF
v_call: TRBV7-9; j_call: TRBJ2-7; cdr3_aa: ASSSGTYEQY
v_call: TRBV7-3; j_call: TRBJ2-1; cdr3_aa: ASSLTPTSGNEQF
v_call: TRBV20-1; j_call: TRBJ1-1; cdr3_aa: SARDYGETSTEAF
v_call: TRBV20-1; j_call: TRBJ2-7; cdr3_aa: SARSGAKYEQY